This T cell receptor beta chain is from a study of CD8+ T cells in alopecia areata. Study results and caveats: For lesional scalp, especially alopecia totalis/universalis, clonality was higher than in normal scalp.

Turning to this clone: Antigen unknown.

Extraction of RNA preceded its reverse transcription into cDNA, which served as the sequencing template. TCRdb's table, derived via immunoSEQ multiplex PCR, lists solely in-frame clones and lacks some. The sample contains fewer than 150,000 clones, less than 80% of which appear only once. Germline CDR1 is SEHNR and CDR2 is FQNEAQ (reference sequence). CDR3 size: 15 residues. The ends were cut back, 0 bases at V and 4 bases at J, with 13 bases in the middle. The clonotype originates from a human donor in good health. This chain connects TRBV7-9 to TRBJ2-7; possible D gene TRBD1, 7 bases. The sample comprised CD4+ T cells sorted from blood. In DNA, the CDR3 is TGTGCCAGCAGCTTAGCGGCAGGGGGGTTGTACGAGCAGTACTTC. Translation gives CASSLAAGGLYEQYF.